This T cell receptor beta chain came from a study of blood T cell repertoires in COVID-19. This clone has just a few counts. Sequenced by immunoSEQ multiplex PCR; TCRdb stores in-frame clones only, minus some. The table records a few hundred thousand clones, about 91% of them present only once. Germline-derived CDR1 and CDR2 are KGHSH and LQKENI. CDR3 size: 15 residues. V was clipped by 3 bases and J by 4 bases; unmatched bases: 0. The specimen sequenced was PBMCs or T cells enriched from blood (not recorded which). The TCR comes from a man in his late teens or twenties with acute COVID-19. The rearrangement joins TRBV18 to TRBJ2-3, with 14 bases matching TRBD2. Written as DNA, the CDR3 is TGTGCCAGCTCACCGGGACTAGCGGGAGCAGATACGCAGTATTTT. It specifies CASSPGLAGADTQYF.